This T cell receptor (beta chain) is drawn from a study of T cell responses to AZD1222 COVID-19 vaccine. Study-level results: There were vaccine-associated CD4 TCRs across spike, dominant at 160-218 and 743-854. White British donors predominated, females outnumbered males, and clonal diversity was possibly underestimated. It was only a handful of AZD1222 recipients who were seropositive at baseline.

On this clone itself: Its specificity is not known.

The CDR3 runs to 14 residues. V gave up 3 bases and J gave up 4 bases; unmatched junction bases: 5. Looked up from germline, CDR1 is MGHRA and CDR2 is YSYEKL. Method: immunoSEQ multiplex PCR; TCRdb's copy keeps in-frame clones and lacks some. The table shows roughly 130,000 clones, with about 90% occurring only once. The gene calls are TRBV4-1 and TRBJ1-2; 7 nucleotides line up with TRBD1. The receptor was isolated from an adult who received the MenACWY meningococcal vaccine as a control. The material was peripheral blood, obtained 28 days after the second dose of the MenACWY control vaccine. The CDR3 here is CASSHTGTAYGYTF. CDR3 sequence (DNA): TGCGCCAGCAGCCACACCGGGACAGCCTATGGCTACACCTTC.